The T cell receptor (beta chain) under discussion was sequenced for a study of T cells in Graves' hyperthyroidism and ophthalmopathy (dated by TCRdb to the late 2010s). In terms of the full investigation: Peripheral blood samples were taken at initial diagnosis, before any treatment was given. TCR V-J signatures able to tell the groups apart were searched for in a discovery cohort of 100 patients, of whom roughly 42 had Graves' ophthalmopathy and roughly 57 had stable Graves' hyperthyroidism. An independent validation cohort of around 19 hyperthyroidism patients and more than 15 patients who later progressed to ophthalmopathy tested prospective prediction of ophthalmopathy. The roughly 94 discovery patients were randomly divided into training and test sets at a 7:3 ratio. Thyroid tissue and blood T-cell repertoires from six Graves' hyperthyroidism patients were also compared in the study. Following sampling, methimazole starting at 30 mg daily was given to hyperthyroidism patients, and high-dose intravenous methylprednisolone was given to ophthalmopathy patients. The paper reports TCR Vbeta CDR3 sequencing of some 140 peripheral blood samples: around 45 ophthalmopathy, over 70 hyperthyroidism and around 17 progressor patients.

CDR1 and CDR2 are read off the germline V gene as MNHNS and SASEGT. Including cysteine and phenylalanine, the CDR3 has 13 amino acids. Only the CDR3 DNA stays, 39 bases, in frame from base 1. For this chain, trimming is 8 bases at the V end and 8 bases at the J end, and the number of junction bases without a gene match is 6. In the ophthalmopathy patients, disease was moderately to severely active, with a Clinical Activity Score of 3 or more, a NOSPECS grade of 4 or more, and a duration of less than 3 months. The study excluded patients with uncontrolled infections, other autoimmune diseases, pregnancy or lactation. Diagnoses were based on clinical symptoms, serum thyroxine and TRAb, thyroid ultrasound and orbital computed tomography. PBMCs were separated from roughly 9.3 ml of fresh peripheral blood using Ficoll-Paque density gradient centrifugation. Total RNA was extracted using Trizol reagent, and RNA quality was assessed on an Agilent 2100 Bioanalyzer.

The TCR beta CDR3 regions were amplified from the RNA transcripts. The first round of RT-PCR for the TCR CDR3 was performed with the HTBI primer set and the Qiagen OneStep RT-PCR kit. Libraries were constructed in a second round of multiplex PCR, after which size selection and purification were performed. Libraries were sequenced paired-end with 100 bp reads on an Illumina HiSeq2000. For the original study's pipeline: Raw data were processed with SOAPnuke, discarding reads with adapters, uncalled bases, mean Phred below 15, or no exact constant-primer or identifier match. High-quality paired reads were merged with COPE v1.2.5, and unique nucleotide sequences were defined as clonotypes. MiTCR v1.1 was used to align clonotypes to the IMGT TRBV, TRBD and TRBJ reference segments. Only V-J combinations with frequency above 0.0001, covering 99% to 99.2% of repertoires, were analysed. The TCS score was defined as F50 (clonal expansion) divided by E x V (chaos), with BLOSUM62-based TCRdist calculated between CDR3 peptides within each V-J. Welch's t-statistics and random forest reduced around 520 V-J features to 13, which were used in a naive Bayes classifier (R e1071). TCRdb ran its own pipeline on the public reads, namely fastp trimming at Q25 and MiXCR clone calling, and kept in-frame beta chains. Every CDR3 protein is listed once, alongside the most common genes and DNA of its rows. The V and J calls follow TCRdb's processing rather than the paper's. The sample table records about 330,000 distinct CDR3 sequences; about an eighth of these occur just once. Of the sample, 34% is held by the ten largest clones.

Summary of the overall study and its limitations: In validation, the model predicted progression to ophthalmopathy with approximately 71% sensitivity and about 73% specificity, a median of approximately 6.7 months before onset. Sample size was not statistically predetermined, and investigators were not blinded to group allocation. Most expanded thyroid clonotypes (frequency above 0.001) were also found in blood, which suggests that blood repertoires may mirror thyroid immune responses. In cross-validation, a model built on a 13 V-J signature told ophthalmopathy apart from stable hyperthyroidism with just under 90% sensitivity and 81% to 82% specificity, and in testing the same model reached 80%/75%.

This clonotype was observed at least ten times. What this receptor recognizes is not known. No much larger clone exists at a distance of one base, and base qualities are not known. The TCR comes from a woman between 40 and 55 years old with Graves' ophthalmopathy. Recombination connected TRBV6-1 to TRBJ1-4; TRBD1 fits 9 bases in the junction. Sequencing was done on a sample of blood. The DNA sequence is as follows: TGTGCCAGCGCTCGGACAGGGGTGGAAAAACTGTTTTTT. Its protein reads: CASARTGVEKLFF.